A selection of T cell receptor beta chains follows, all from one sample in a study of blood T cell repertoires in COVID-19. The assay was immunoSEQ multiplex PCR, and TCRdb's table has in-frame clones only and misses some. The repertoire includes about 260,000 clones, less than 90% of them detected once, and around 3% sits in the top ten. The sequencing input was PBMCs or T cells enriched from blood (not recorded which). The receptors come from a woman in her forties or fifties who had recovered from COVID-19. Both conserved end residues are part of each CDR3. A D gene is named only where the DNA matches it firmly. Expanded clones are given a class, and other clones once, few, many or no size at all.

CDR3 protein,CDR3 DNA,clone size,CDR3 length,V gene,J gene,D gene
CASSPQKAGVNEQYF,TGTGCCAGCTCACCACAAAAGGCAGGGGTTAACGAGCAGTACTTC,few,15,TRBV18,TRBJ2-7,NA
CASSSQAGYEQYF,TGTGCCAGCAGTAGCCAGGCGGGGTACGAGCAGTACTTC,NA,13,TRBV7-9,TRBJ2-7,NA
CASSEGTEGVYEQYF,TGTGCCAGCAGTGAAGGGACGGAAGGGGTCTACGAGCAGTACTTC,NA,15,TRBV6-1,TRBJ2-7,NA
CASSYRPANRGINEKLFF,TGTGCCAGCAGTTACCGGCCGGCGAACAGGGGGATTAATGAAAAACTGTTTTTT,once,18,TRBV27,TRBJ1-4,TRBD1
CASSRRLAAVGNEQFF,TGTGCCAGCAGCCGTAGACTAGCGGCGGTCGGCAATGAGCAGTTCTTC,NA,16,TRBV14,TRBJ2-1,TRBD2
CASTFGGAANYGYTF,TGTGCCAGCACCTTTGGGGGGGCTGCAAACTATGGCTACACCTTC,NA,15,TRBV28,TRBJ1-2,NA
CASSHAGTSGYNEQFF,TGTGCCAGCAGTCACGCTGGGACTAGCGGCTACAATGAGCAGTTCTTC,NA,16,TRBV7-9,TRBJ2-1,TRBD2
CASREDRGNNSPLHF,TGTGCCAGCAGGGAGGACAGAGGGAATAATTCACCCCTCCACTTT,NA,15,TRBV2,TRBJ1-6,NA
CASSQSQGGQPQHF,TGCGCCAGCAGCCAATCCCAGGGAGGCCAGCCCCAGCATTTT,NA,14,TRBV4-3,TRBJ1-5,NA
CASSSPSGGYNEQFF,TGTGCCAGCAGCTCCCCTAGCGGGGGCTACAATGAGCAGTTCTTC,NA,15,TRBV7-6,TRBJ2-1,TRBD2
CASSKIPPEQYF,TGTGCCAGCAGCAAAATTCCTCCCGAGCAGTACTTC,NA,12,TRBV7-2,TRBJ2-7,NA
CASIGTGSSYEQYF,TGTGCCAGCATAGGGACAGGGTCCTCCTACGAGCAGTACTTC,NA,14,TRBV28,TRBJ2-7,TRBD1
CASSRTGGYEQYF,TGTGCCAGCAGCCGTACAGGGGGCTACGAGCAGTACTTC,NA,13,TRBV14,TRBJ2-7,TRBD1
CASSEEREYRRQETQYF,TGTGCCAGCAGTGAGGAGCGGGAGTACCGTAGACAAGAGACCCAGTACTTC,NA,17,TRBV6-1,TRBJ2-5,TRBD2
CASSPGLTPDEQFF,TGTGCCAGCAGCCCCGGACTAACCCCCGATGAGCAGTTCTTC,NA,14,TRBV7-9,TRBJ2-1,NA
CASSRQGLTGPDTQYF,TGTGCCAGCTCACGACAAGGTTTAACAGGGCCAGATACGCAGTATTTT,NA,16,TRBV18,TRBJ2-3,NA
CASSWIGTSGIETQYF,TGCGCCAGCAGCTGGATCGGGACTAGCGGGATTGAGACCCAGTACTTC,NA,16,TRBV5-1,TRBJ2-5,TRBD2
CASSKVAGGTNEQFF,TGTGCCAGCAGTAAGGTTGCGGGGGGCACCAATGAGCAGTTCTTC,once,15,TRBV6-5,TRBJ2-1,TRBD2
CASIPRLGQGDYEQYF,TGTGCCAGCATCCCCCGTTTAGGACAAGGAGACTACGAGCAGTACTTC,NA,16,TRBV6-2/TRBV6-3,TRBJ2-7,NA
CASSLVEVQGGRQPQHF,TGTGCCAGCAGCTTAGTAGAGGTACAGGGTGGTAGGCAGCCCCAGCATTTT,NA,17,TRBV7-2,TRBJ1-5,NA
CASSLKLAGENEQFF,TGTGCCAGCAGCTTAAAACTAGCGGGAGAGAATGAGCAGTTCTTC,NA,15,TRBV11-2,TRBJ2-1,TRBD2
CASSVGPSSTDTQYF,TGTGCCAGCAGCGTAGGTCCTAGCAGCACAGATACGCAGTATTTT,once,15,TRBV9,TRBJ2-3,NA
CASKRGSGNTIYF,TGTGCCAGCAAACGGGGTAGTGGAAACACCATATATTTT,NA,13,TRBV27,TRBJ1-3,NA
CASSPQTGPWNEQYF,TGTGCCAGCTCACCGCAGACAGGTCCGTGGAACGAGCAGTACTTC,NA,15,TRBV18,TRBJ2-7,NA
CASSREGTDEAFF,TGTGCCAGCAGCCGCGAGGGGACAGACGAAGCTTTCTTT,once,13,TRBV28,TRBJ1-1,TRBD1
CASSPTGQGNNEQFF,TGTGCCAGCAGCCCTACGGGACAGGGAAACAATGAGCAGTTCTTC,NA,15,TRBV7-3,TRBJ2-1,TRBD1
CASSPRGWASYNEQFF,TGCGCCAGCAGCCCGCGGGGCTGGGCCTCCTACAATGAGCAGTTCTTC,NA,16,TRBV4-3,TRBJ2-1,NA
CASSRSLLPYEQYF,TGTGCCAGCAGCCGCTCTCTACTACCCTACGAGCAGTACTTC,NA,14,TRBV28,TRBJ2-7,NA
CASSSARGNSPLHF,TGTGCCAGCAGTTCGGCCAGGGGGAATTCACCCCTCCACTTT,NA,14,TRBV2,TRBJ1-6,TRBD1